The source of this T cell receptor beta chain is a study of Graves' ophthalmopathy and Graves' hyperthyroidism. General study findings and limits: With about 71% sensitivity and approximately 73% specificity, the model predicted ophthalmopathy progression. Appearing in blood as well were most expanded thyroid clonotypes above 0.001 frequency. A model built from 13 signatures distinguished ophthalmopathy from stable hyperthyroidism with 87.88% sensitivity and approximately 80% specificity.

In germline, CDR1 is SQVTM, CDR2 ANQGSEA. V was pared by 5 bases and J by 2 bases, with 16 bases between. The CDR3 consists of 14 residues. RNA transcripts were the template, and TCR beta CDR3 regions were amplified from them. An initial RT-PCR round employing HTBI primers preceded a second-round multiplex PCR. TCRdb re-analysed the multiplex PCR reads in MiXCR, keeping a single row per CDR3 protein. The sample consists of 620,000 or so distinct CDR3 sequences, roughly 20% of them appearing once. This clonotype was recorded at least ten times. The antigen is not known. As the starting material, more than 7.5 ml of fresh peripheral blood yielded the PBMCs.

The receptor's source is a woman between 18 and 29 years old with stable Graves' hyperthyroidism. Some clones in this sample may be carry-over from other donors' samples. Source material: peripheral blood. The chain combines TRBV29-1 with TRBJ2-7; possibly TRBD1 for D (6 bases). DNA for the CDR3: TGCAGCGTTTCCACAGGGAACGGTACCTACGAGCAGTACTTC. Amino acid sequence: CSVSTGNGTYEQYF.